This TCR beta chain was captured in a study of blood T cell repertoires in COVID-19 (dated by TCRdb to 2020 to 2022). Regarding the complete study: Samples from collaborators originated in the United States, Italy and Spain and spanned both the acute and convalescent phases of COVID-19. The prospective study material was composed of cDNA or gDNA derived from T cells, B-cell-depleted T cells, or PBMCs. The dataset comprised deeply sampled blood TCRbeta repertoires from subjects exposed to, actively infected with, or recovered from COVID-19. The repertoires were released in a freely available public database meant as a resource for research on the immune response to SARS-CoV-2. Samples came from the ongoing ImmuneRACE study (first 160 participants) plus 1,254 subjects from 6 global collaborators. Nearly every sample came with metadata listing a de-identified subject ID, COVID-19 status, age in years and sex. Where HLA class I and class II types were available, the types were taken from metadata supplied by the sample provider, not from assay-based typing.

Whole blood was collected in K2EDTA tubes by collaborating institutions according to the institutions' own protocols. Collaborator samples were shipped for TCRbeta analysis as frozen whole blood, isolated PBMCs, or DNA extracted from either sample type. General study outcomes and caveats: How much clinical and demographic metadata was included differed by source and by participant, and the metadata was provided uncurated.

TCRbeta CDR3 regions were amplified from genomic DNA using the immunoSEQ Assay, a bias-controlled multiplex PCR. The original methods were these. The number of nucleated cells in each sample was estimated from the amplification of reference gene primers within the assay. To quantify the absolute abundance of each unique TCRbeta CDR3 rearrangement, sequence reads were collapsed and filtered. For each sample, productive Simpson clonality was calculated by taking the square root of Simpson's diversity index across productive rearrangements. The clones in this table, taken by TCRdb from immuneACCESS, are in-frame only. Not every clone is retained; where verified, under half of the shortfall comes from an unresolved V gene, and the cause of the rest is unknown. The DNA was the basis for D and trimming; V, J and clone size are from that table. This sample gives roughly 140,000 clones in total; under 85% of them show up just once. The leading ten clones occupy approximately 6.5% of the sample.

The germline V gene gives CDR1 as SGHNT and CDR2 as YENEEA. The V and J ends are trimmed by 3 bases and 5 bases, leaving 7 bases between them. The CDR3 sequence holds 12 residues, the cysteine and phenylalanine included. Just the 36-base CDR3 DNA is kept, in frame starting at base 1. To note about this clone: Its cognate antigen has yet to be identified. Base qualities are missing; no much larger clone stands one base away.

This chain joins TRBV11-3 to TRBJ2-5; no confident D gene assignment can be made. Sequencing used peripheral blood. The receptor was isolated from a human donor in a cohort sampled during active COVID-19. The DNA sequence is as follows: TGTGCCAGCAGCTTCGTCGGGGAGACCCAGTACTTC. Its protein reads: CASSFVGETQYF.